This TCR beta chain was retrieved from a study of T cells in women clearing cervical HPV infection. Overall study: Controls were women whose single incident HPV16 infection cleared within 12 months without precancer or cancer. Study results and limitations: CIN3+ cases had significantly higher TCR richness than controls; evenness did not differ.

V lost 5 bases, J lost 3 bases, and 14 bases lay in between. Germline assignment: CDR1 KGHSH and CDR2 LQKENI. This CDR3 comprises 15 residues. TCRdb's copy holds only in-frame clones and misses some; the assay was immunoSEQ multiplex PCR. The sample table includes around 48,000 clones. Each participant carried one incident cervical HPV16 infection only. On this clone itself: Its antigen remains unidentified. The read finishes 3 residues shy of the CDR3 end, and the germline J gene is used to complete it.

The clonotype was recovered from a woman between 18 and 69 years old with a cervical HPV16 infection that either progressed to CIN3+ or cleared (not recorded which). The J gene is TRBJ1-3, the V gene TRBV18; D uncertain. Sequencing input: blood buffy coat. Here the CDR3 reads CASSSLDGVGNTIYF. The part of the CDR3 DNA that was read is TGTGCCAGCTCATCCCTAGACGGTGTTGGAAACACC.